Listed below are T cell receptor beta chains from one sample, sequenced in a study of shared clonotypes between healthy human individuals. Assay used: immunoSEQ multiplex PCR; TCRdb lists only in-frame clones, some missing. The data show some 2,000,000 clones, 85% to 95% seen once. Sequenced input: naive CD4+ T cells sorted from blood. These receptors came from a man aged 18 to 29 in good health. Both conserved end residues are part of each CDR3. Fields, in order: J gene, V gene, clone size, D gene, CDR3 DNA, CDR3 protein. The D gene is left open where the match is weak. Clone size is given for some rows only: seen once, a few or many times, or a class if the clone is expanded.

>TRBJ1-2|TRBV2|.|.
TGTGCCAGCAGTGAAGAGGTGGGGGGCCATGGCTACACCTTC
CASSEEVGGHGYTF
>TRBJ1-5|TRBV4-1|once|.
TGCGCCAGCAGCCAAGGTCCCGGGACTCGGAGCAATCAGCCCCAGCATTTT
CASSQGPGTRSNQPQHF
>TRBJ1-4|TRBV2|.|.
TGTGCCAGCAGTGAAGATCAGGCAACTAATGAAAAACTGTTTTTT
CASSEDQATNEKLFF
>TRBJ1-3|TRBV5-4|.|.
TGTGCCAGCAGCTTGCAGGGCTCCGGAAACACCATATATTTT
CASSLQGSGNTIYF
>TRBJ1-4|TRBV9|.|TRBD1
TGTGCCAGCAACTCGGACAGGGGGATGGGAAAACTGTTTTTT
CASNSDRGMGKLFF
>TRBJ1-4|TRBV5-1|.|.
TGCGCCAGCAGCTTCGAGGGGGCTAATGAAAAACTGTTTTTT
CASSFEGANEKLFF
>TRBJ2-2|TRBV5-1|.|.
TGCGCCAGCAGCTTGGTGGGGTTTACCGGGGAGCTGTTTTTT
CASSLVGFTGELFF
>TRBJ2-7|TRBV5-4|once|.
TGTGCCAGCAGCAGGAAGGACGTTCCCTACGAGCAGTACTTC
CASSRKDVPYEQYF
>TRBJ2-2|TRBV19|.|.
TGTGCCAGTAACAGGGTGGCCGGGGAGCTGTTTTTT
CASNRVAGELFF
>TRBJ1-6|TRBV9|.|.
TGTGCCAGCAGCGTTGATGTGGGGAATTCACCCCTCCACTTT
CASSVDVGNSPLHF
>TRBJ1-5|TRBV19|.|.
TGTGCCAGTAGTGCAAGATGGGGGGTACGGGATCAGCCCCAGCATTTT
CASSARWGVRDQPQHF
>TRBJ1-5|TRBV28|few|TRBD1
TGTGCCAGCAGTTTGGGACAGGGGGCTCATCAGCCCCAGCATTTT
CASSLGQGAHQPQHF
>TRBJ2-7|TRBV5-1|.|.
TGCGCCAGCAGCTTTGGAGGCTCCTACGAGCAGTACTTC
CASSFGGSYEQYF
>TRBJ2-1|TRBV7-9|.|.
TGTGCCAGCATGGCGGGCCACAATGAGCAGTTCTTC
CASMAGHNEQFF
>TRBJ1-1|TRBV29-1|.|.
TGCAGCGTTTTCAGGAACACTGAAGCTTTCTTT
CSVFRNTEAFF
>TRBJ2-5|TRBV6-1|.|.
TGTGCCAGCAGTGAGCTTCGAGAGACCCAGTACTTC
CASSELRETQYF
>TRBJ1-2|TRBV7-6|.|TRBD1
TGTGCCAGCAGCGACGGGACAGGGGTTGATGGCTACACCTTC
CASSDGTGVDGYTF
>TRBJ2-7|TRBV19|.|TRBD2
TGTGCCAGTAGTCGGACAACCGGGACTAGCGCCTCCTACGAGCAGTACTTC
CASSRTTGTSASYEQYF
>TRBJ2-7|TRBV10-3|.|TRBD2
TGTGCCATCAGCCGCACTAGCGGGAGTTTTAACGAGCAGTACTTC
CAISRTSGSFNEQYF
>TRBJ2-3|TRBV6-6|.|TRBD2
TGTGCCAGCAGGCAACGACTAGCGGGAGCAGATACGCAGTATTTT
CASRQRLAGADTQYF
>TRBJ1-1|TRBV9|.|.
TGTGCCAGCAGCACATCGCCAGAAAGCGCTGAAGCTTTCTTT
CASSTSPESAEAFF
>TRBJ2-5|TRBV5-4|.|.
TGTGCCAGCAGCGGGGGGACCCAAGGCGAGACCCAGTACTTC
CASSGGTQGETQYF
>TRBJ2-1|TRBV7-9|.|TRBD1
TGTGCCAGCAGCTCGGGACAGGGCCTAACCTACAATGAGCAGTTCTTC
CASSSGQGLTYNEQFF
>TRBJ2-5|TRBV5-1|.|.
TGCGCCAGCAGCTTGCTCAGGGGTATCCAAGAGACCCAGTACTTC
CASSLLRGIQETQYF
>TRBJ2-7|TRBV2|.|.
TGTGCCAGCAGTTGGGACGGTTGGGAGCAGTACTTC
CASSWDGWEQYF
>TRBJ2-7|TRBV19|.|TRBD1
TGTGCCACCAGGGACAGAACCTACGAGCAGTACTTC
CATRDRTYEQYF
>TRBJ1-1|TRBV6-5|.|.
TGTGCCAGCAGTTTGGGCCGAAACACTGAAGCTTTCTTT
CASSLGRNTEAFF